This TCR beta chain stems from a study of T cells in Graves' hyperthyroidism and ophthalmopathy. General study results and limits: Ophthalmopathy was predicted by the model a median of roughly 6.7 months ahead of onset.

The V end was cut by 0 bases, the J end by 1 base, with 7 bases between. Germline V CDR1 and CDR2: SGHKS, YYEKEE (reference sequence). This CDR3 is 14 amino acids long. This clonotype turned up a few times. Its cognate antigen is unknown. Amplification of TCR beta CDR3 regions was performed using RNA transcripts as template. TCR CDR3 underwent first-round RT-PCR with the HTBI primer set. TCRdb ran MiXCR on the multiplex PCR reads and lists one entry per CDR3 protein. The data hold hundreds of thousands of distinct CDR3 sequences, with 13% to 15% observed a single time. The specimen was blood. The chain combines TRBV5-5 with TRBJ1-1; no clear D. The clonotype comes from a woman aged 45 to 65 with Graves' ophthalmopathy. This chain's CDR3 is CASSLVPTNTEAFF. The DNA for the CDR3 is TGTGCCAGCAGCTTGGTACCTACGAACACTGAAGCTTTCTTT.